The sequence of this T cell receptor beta chain was determined in a study of OX40 agonist ivuxolimab in advanced cancers. Across the study: An agonistic human IgG2 monoclonal antibody against OX40 (CD134) was given.

Libraries were prepared by immunoSEQ multiplex PCR; TCRdb keeps only in-frame clonotypes and omits some of them. The sample holds 55,000 to 70,000 clones, roughly 87% seen once. The CDR3 is 13 residues long. V trimming: 6 bases; J trimming: 5 bases; junction bases outside the gene matches: 5. CDR1 and CDR2 (germline): SNHLY, FYNNEI. The sequences come from CD4+ or CD8+ T cells sorted from blood, collected in a trial of the OX40 agonist ivuxolimab. The TCR was taken from an adult with an advanced solid tumor such as melanoma, head and neck, liver or kidney cancer. This chain links TRBV2 with TRBJ1-1; 8 bases match TRBD1. CDR3 nucleotide sequence: TGTGCCAGCAGGACAGGGGAAAGGACTGAAGCTTTCTTT. Protein product: CASRTGERTEAFF.